What follows are 16 T cell receptor beta chains derived from one specimen sequenced in a study of PD-1 blockade in classical Hodgkin lymphoma. Sequenced by immunoSEQ multiplex PCR; TCRdb stores in-frame clones only, minus some. Of roughly 39,000 clones listed, 77% are singletons. Time point noted: cycle 4 day 1 (C4D1), after five to seven weeks of nivolumab. Every one of the patients relapsed after autologous stem cell transplantation (brentuximab vedotin exposure was variable). This specimen was peripheral blood mononuclear cells (PBMCs), taken before the fourth cycle of nivolumab. All receptors derive from a human donor with classical Hodgkin lymphoma.

The V call is TRBV18, the J call TRBJ2-3; 8 bases match TRBD1. This CDR3 comprises 16 residues. The germline CDR1 and CDR2 sequences are KGHSH and LQKENI. Trimming took 0 bases from V and 6 from J; bases not matched to a gene: 8. CDR3 coding DNA: TGTGCCAGCTCACCACCTAGGACAGGGACAGGTGATACGCAGTATTTT. Its translation is CASSPPRTGTGDTQYF.

The V gene is TRBV5-1, the J gene TRBJ1-6, with a possible D match to TRBD1 (5 bases). This CDR3 comprises 14 residues. CDR1 is SGHRS, CDR2 YFSETQ, per germline. The V end lost 9 bases, the J end lost 4 bases, and 14 bases lay between the germline ends. This chain's CDR3 is CATQGAFYNSPLHF. In nucleotides, the CDR3 is TGCGCCACCCAGGGCGCATTTTATAATTCACCCCTCCACTTT.

V and J are TRBV6-5 and TRBJ2-7, with 9 nucleotides matching TRBD1. CDR3 length: 15 residues. The junction had 10 bases not matched to a gene; V was cut back by 5 bases and J by 5 bases. Germline V lookup: CDR1 MNHEY, CDR2 SVGAGI. CDR3 protein: CASSQFGGQGNEQYF. In DNA, the CDR3 is TGTGCCAGCAGTCAATTTGGGGGACAGGGCAACGAGCAGTACTTC.

The genes are TRBV4-2 and TRBJ2-1; TRBD2 matches at 11 bases. Trimming took 0 bases from V and 7 from J; bases not matched to a gene: 5. This CDR3 comprises 16 residues. Germline loops: CDR1 LGHNA, CDR2 YNFKEQ. The CDR3 loop reads CASSQDSTSGGNEQFF. In DNA, the CDR3 is TGTGCCAGCAGCCAAGATAGTACTAGCGGGGGAAATGAGCAGTTCTTC.

The J gene is TRBJ1-6, the V gene TRBV9; TRBD1 matches 10 bases. The germline gives CDR1 SGDLS, CDR2 YYNGEE. The CDR3 runs 15 residues. V shed 0 bases, J shed 7 bases, and the junction held 1 base outside the gene matches. Here the CDR3 reads CASSVGDRGNSPLHF. As DNA, the CDR3 is TGTGCCAGCAGCGTAGGGGACAGGGGAAATTCACCCCTCCACTTT.

This clone was detected a few times. As DNA, the CDR3 is TGTGCCTGGAGTGTCTTTCTGGGTGGCTACACCTTC. Translated, it gives CAWSVFLGGYTF. The chain is built from TRBV30 and TRBJ1-2, with unresolved D. V lost 0 bases to trimming and J lost 7 bases, with 9 bases between them. In germline, CDR1 is GTSNPN, CDR2 SVGIG (reference sequence). The CDR3 runs 12 residues.

This clone was seen a few times. This rearrangement joins TRBV30 to TRBJ2-2; D unclear. With 4 bases removed from V and 4 bases from J, the gap between germline ends came to 13 bases. The CDR3 extends over 14 amino acids. CDR1 is GTSNPN, CDR2 SVGIG, per germline (reference sequence). In nucleotides, the CDR3 is TGTGCCTGGACCATCACCTGGGGCACCGGGGAGCTGTTTTTT. Translating it yields CAWTITWGTGELFF.

The CDR3: CASSLTGINQPQHF. CDR3 in DNA: TGTGCCAGCAGTCTGACAGGGATTAATCAGCCCCAGCATTTT. The chain has TRBV27 and TRBJ1-5; 7 positions match TRBD1. V dropped 5 bases and J dropped 4; count of bases not matched to a gene: 5. The CDR3 has 14 amino acids. Looked up from germline, CDR1 is MNHEY and CDR2 is SMNVEV (reference sequence).

The V call is TRBV7-2, the J call TRBJ2-3; D is perhaps TRBD2 (6 bases). Germline CDR1 is SGHTA and CDR2 is FQGNSA. This CDR3 has 16 amino acids. Deletions cut 2 bases from V and 1 base from J, with 13 bases between. For the CDR3, the DNA is TGTGCCAGCAGCTTACGGGGCGGGGCCGGCACAGATACGCAGTATTTT. Translating gives CASSLRGGAGTDTQYF.

The V and J genes are TRBV2 and TRBJ2-4; D unresolved. This CDR3 comprises 15 residues. CDR1 and CDR2 from the germline V gene are SNHLY and FYNNEI. V dropped 4 bases and J dropped 0 bases, with 10 bases sitting between them. The CDR3 region has the DNA TGTGCCAGCAGTGGGCAGGCCCTAGCCAAAAACATTCAGTACTTC. Its protein product is CASSGQALAKNIQYF.

V gene TRBV5-4 combines with J gene TRBJ2-5; 7 positions match TRBD2. The junction had 2 bases not matched to a gene; V was cut back by 4 bases and J by 5 bases. Germline V gene sequence: CDR1 SGHNT, CDR2 YYREEE (reference sequence). This CDR3 contains 12 residues. The CDR3 is CASSGLDETQYF. CDR3 DNA sequence: TGTGCCAGCAGCGGACTAGATGAGACCCAGTACTTC.

V and J are TRBV30 and TRBJ1-1; 9 nucleotides agree with TRBD1. The germline CDR1 and CDR2 sequences are GTSNPN and SVGIG (reference sequence). The CDR3 is 14 residues long. The J segment lost 7 bases and the V segment lost 2 bases, leaving 8 bases of the junction unmatched. The CDR3 sequence: CAWSTGTGFVEAFF. CDR3 nucleotides: TGTGCCTGGAGTACCGGGACAGGGTTTGTTGAAGCTTTCTTT.

V gene TRBV30 combines with J gene TRBJ1-5; D unresolved. Germline assignment: CDR1 GTSNPN and CDR2 SVGIG (reference sequence). The CDR3 is made up of 13 amino acids. V was clipped by 4 bases and J by 5 bases, with 12 bases between them. The CDR3 bases are TGTGCCTGGAACGTGGACGGTGATCAGCCCCAGCATTTT. It yields the protein CAWNVDGDQPQHF.

This sequence joins TRBV9 and TRBJ1-1; the D gene is possibly TRBD1 (5 bases). CDR1 and CDR2 from the germline V gene are SGDLS and YYNGEE. V lost 1 base and J lost 1, with 17 bases in between. The CDR3 is 17 amino acids. CDR3 bases: TGTGCCAGCAGCGTACAGGACAATTGGCTATCGAACACTGAAGCTTTCTTT. As protein: CASSVQDNWLSNTEAFF.

The chain uses TRBV19 and TRBJ1-5, with TRBD1 identical over 10 bases. The CDR3 length is 15 residues. Germline CDR1 reads LNHDA; CDR2 reads SQIVND (reference sequence). J lost 4 bases, V lost 3 bases, and 3 bases had no gene match. Here the CDR3 DNA reads TGTGCCAGTAGTATCGGACAGGGGGAGAATCAGCCCCAGCATTTT. Its translation is CASSIGQGENQPQHF. The variable domain in full, completed from reference TRBV19 and TRBJ1-5, reads DGGITQSPKYLFRKEGQNVTLSCEQNLNHDAMYWYRQDPGQGLRLIYYSQIVNDFQKGDIAEGYSVSREKKESFPLTVTSAQKNPTAFYLCASSIGQGENQPQHFGDGTRLSIL.

The chain carries TRBV4-1 and TRBJ2-3, with 12 bases identical to TRBD1. The V gene end was trimmed by 0 bases and the J gene end by 4 bases; junction bases not matched to a gene: 5. The CDR3 sequence is 17 residues long. Germline V lookup: CDR1 MGHRA, CDR2 YSYEKL. Here the CDR3 DNA reads TGCGCCAGCAGCCAAGATAGGGGACAGGGGGCCGCAGATACGCAGTATTTT. Translated, it gives CASSQDRGQGAADTQYF.